These 16 T cell receptor beta chains came from one sample sequenced in a study of blood T cell repertoires in COVID-19. Generated by immunoSEQ multiplex PCR, the TCRdb table keeps only in-frame clones and is missing some. The data show some 32,000 clones, roughly 88% seen once. The sequenced sample was peripheral blood. These receptors all stem from a human donor in a cohort sampled during active COVID-19.

The V gene is TRBV2, the J gene TRBJ2-7; 9 nucleotides line up with TRBD2. J gave up 2 bases and V 9 bases, and 8 bases lay outside the gene matches. Germline CDR1 SNHLY, CDR2 FYNNEI. CDR3 length equals 14 residues. The CDR3 sequence is CASTPGLAPYEQYF. For the CDR3, the DNA is TGTGCCAGTACCCCGGGACTAGCACCCTACGAGCAGTACTTC.

The chain joins TRBV4-1 to TRBJ1-2; a possible D gene is TRBD1 (5 bases). The CDR3 extends over 17 amino acids. V lost 0 bases and J lost 0, with 14 bases in between. Per germline, CDR1 MGHRA and CDR2 YSYEKL. The CDR3 DNA sequence: TGCGCCAGCAGCCAAGATGGAGGGGCAGGCGCTAACTATGGCTACACCTTC. Translation gives CASSQDGGAGANYGYTF.

The DNA for the CDR3 is TGCGCCAGCAGCCGGGGAGGGTACCAAGAGACCCAGTACTTC. This gives the protein CASSRGGYQETQYF. The J gene is TRBJ2-5, the V gene TRBV5-1, with 7 bases lining up with TRBD2. Germline V CDR1 and CDR2: SGHRS, YFSETQ. V lost 4 bases, J lost 0 bases, and 3 bases stayed unmatched. CDR3 length: 14 amino acids.

CDR3 loop: CSVLTGPNEKLFF. Written as DNA, the CDR3 is TGCAGCGTTTTAACAGGGCCTAATGAAAAACTGTTTTTT. The J gene is TRBJ1-4, the V gene TRBV29-1, with a tentative D call TRBD1 (6 bases). The CDR3 spans 13 residues. Trimming left V 5 bases short and J 3 bases short, with 10 bases between. From germline, CDR1 is SQVTM and CDR2 ANQGSEA.

The chain is built from TRBV2 and TRBJ2-1, with D possibly being TRBD2 (6 bases). With 8 bases removed from V and 7 bases from J, the gap between germline ends came to 21 bases. In germline, CDR1 is SNHLY, CDR2 FYNNEI. The CDR3 runs 15 residues. The CDR3 DNA reads as TGTGCCAGCGAGGGCGGGACCAGGGCTAGAAATGAGCAGTTCTTC. It translates to CASEGGTRARNEQFF. The full variable domain, completed using reference TRBV2 and TRBJ2-1, is EPEVTQTPSHQVTQMGQEVILRCVPISNHLYFYWYRQILGQKVEFLVSFYNNEISEKSEIFDDQFSVERPDGSNFTLKIRSTKLEDSAMYFCASEGGTRARNEQFFGPGTRLTVL.

V is TRBV4-1 and J is TRBJ1-1; 9 bases agree with TRBD1. V trimming: 1 base; J trimming: 5 bases; junction bases outside the gene matches: 5. CDR3 length equals 15 residues. The germline gives CDR1 MGHRA, CDR2 YSYEKL. This CDR3 is CASSQAYRGRTEAFF. The DNA of the CDR3 is TGCGCCAGCAGCCAAGCCTACAGGGGGCGAACTGAAGCTTTCTTT.

The chain couples TRBV10-1 to TRBJ2-7; weak D call: TRBD2 (6 bases). V was clipped by 3 bases and J by 10 bases, with 16 bases between them. The germline CDR1 and CDR2 sequences are WNHNN and SYGVQD (reference sequence). The CDR3 is 13 residues long. The CDR3 bases are TGCGCCAGCAGTGACACCCTGCGGGGCGATCAGTACTTC. This encodes CASSDTLRGDQYF.

This rearrangement joins TRBV6-1 to TRBJ2-5; D not certain. CDR3 length equals 13 residues. Germline V gene sequence: CDR1 MNHNS, CDR2 SASEGT. V lost 3 bases to trimming and J lost 4 bases, with 9 bases between them. The CDR3 sequence is CASSEATPETQYF. CDR3 nucleotides: TGTGCCAGCAGTGAGGCAACCCCAGAGACCCAGTACTTC.

The rearrangement joins TRBV6-5 to TRBJ2-3; 12 bases line up with TRBD2. V shed 6 bases, J shed 2 bases, and the junction held 3 bases outside the gene matches. Germline values: CDR1 MNHEY, CDR2 SVGAGI. The CDR3 sequence is 15 residues long. As DNA, the CDR3 is TGTGCCAGCAGGACTAGCGGGGGATTCACAGATACGCAGTATTTT. This sequence encodes CASRTSGGFTDTQYF.

This clone was seen only once. This chain links TRBV6-1 with TRBJ2-1; TRBD2 might be the D (5 bases). This CDR3 comprises 13 residues. Trimming shortened V by 0 bases and J by 9 bases, and 9 bases separated the two germline ends. Germline V gene sequence: CDR1 MNHNS, CDR2 SASEGT. As DNA, the CDR3 is TGTGCCAGCAGTGAAGCCTTCCGGGGTGAGCAGTTCTTC. Translating gives CASSEAFRGEQFF.

The V call is TRBV9, the J call TRBJ2-2; 9 positions match TRBD1. This CDR3 comprises 15 residues. V lost 4 bases to trimming and J lost 3 bases; unmatched junction nucleotides: 4. The germline V gene encodes CDR1 SGDLS and CDR2 YYNGEE. CDR3 sequence (DNA): TGTGCCAGCAGCCACGACAGGGGGGACACCGGGGAGCTGTTTTTT. Amino acids: CASSHDRGDTGELFF. Full variable domain (rest looked up from reference TRBV9 and TRBJ2-2): DSGVTQTPKHLITATGQRVTLRCSPRSGDLSVYWYQQSLDQGLQFLIQYYNGEERAKGNILERFSAQQFPDLHSELNLSSLELGDSALYFCASSHDRGDTGELFFGEGSRLTVL.

V is TRBV7-2 and J is TRBJ1-3; 8 bases are a match to TRBD1. The CDR3 covers 18 residues. Germline trimming cut 5 bases from V and 0 bases from J; bases unmatched to any gene: 12. Germline CDR1 SGHTA, CDR2 FQGNSA. The DNA for the CDR3 is TGTGCCAGCAGCCCAGGGGGCGCGCGGGGATCCTCTGGAAACACCATATATTTT. Translating gives CASSPGGARGSSGNTIYF.

The genes are TRBV6-5 and TRBJ2-7; 8 bases map to TRBD1. The V and J ends lost 10 bases and 7 bases, in that order; junction bases with no gene match: 15. The germline CDR1 and CDR2 sequences are MNHEY and SVGAGI. This CDR3 region has 14 residues. This CDR3 reads CATSGTGGMGEQYF. CDR3 nucleotide sequence: TGTGCCACATCCGGGACAGGCGGCATGGGGGAGCAGTACTTC.

This chain links TRBV27 with TRBJ2-7; 7 bases align to TRBD1. Germline V gene data show CDR1 as MNHEY and CDR2 as SMNVEV (reference sequence). The CDR3 spans 14 residues. Unmatched junction bases numbered 11, after V lost 6 bases and J lost 6 bases. The CDR3 DNA reads as TGTGCCAGCAGCCCGACAGGGATGGTAGGCGAGCAGTACTTC. Translation gives CASSPTGMVGEQYF.

This rearrangement joins TRBV4-1 to TRBJ1-2; TRBD1 matches at 8 bases. CDR3 length: 18 amino acids. Germline CDR1 and CDR2: MGHRA and YSYEKL. Trimming removed 1 base from V and 2 bases from J; junction bases left unmatched: 12. The CDR3 reads CASSQARTGGPRNYGYTF. The CDR3 nucleotides read TGCGCCAGCAGCCAAGCTCGTACAGGGGGACCCAGAAACTATGGCTACACCTTC.

J is TRBJ2-6 and V is TRBV27, with D perhaps TRBD2 (6 bases). The V gene lost 3 bases and the J gene lost 1 base, with 7 bases spanning the gap. CDR3 length equals 15 residues. Germline-derived CDR1 and CDR2 are MNHEY and SMNVEV (reference sequence). The CDR3: CASSFGTSGANVLTF. DNA of the CDR3: TGTGCCAGCAGTTTCGGGACTTCTGGGGCCAACGTCCTGACTTTC. Full variable domain (outside the CDR3, taken from reference TRBV27 and TRBJ2-6): EAQVTQNPRYLITVTGKKLTVTCSQNMNHEYMSWYRQDPGLGLRQIYYSMNVEVTDKGDVPEGYKVSRKEKRNFPLILESPSPNQTSLYFCASSFGTSGANVLTFGAGSRLTVL.